This T cell receptor beta chain stems from a study of T cell repertoires in cytomegalovirus infection. Study overall: Indicated by public TCR beta signatures were CMV infection and matching HLA type.

The CDR3 covers 14 residues. Per germline, CDR1 MDHEN and CDR2 SYDVKM. V dropped 4 bases and J dropped 7 bases, with 16 bases sitting between them. The study's findings and limits: The cumulative frequency of public TCR beta families identified carriers of CMV plus the relevant HLA. In two of eight donors, the top clonotype was HLA-C-restricted CMV-specific.

TCRdb re-derived calls from the reads in MiXCR, one entry per CDR3 protein. The data hold hundreds of thousands of distinct CDR3 sequences, with 20% to 25% observed a single time. A remark on this clonotype: Its target is unknown.

The chain is built from TRBV28 and TRBJ1-2; weak D call: TRBD1 (6 bases). The source is a human donor in good health (CMV status not recorded). Some clones in this sample may be carry-over from other donors' samples. The sample consisted of CD8+ T cells from PBMCs. Here the CDR3 reads CASSSDSTYFGYTF. The CDR3 DNA is TGTGCCAGCAGTTCGGACAGTACCTACTTTGGCTACACCTTC.